One sample yielded the 2 T cell receptor beta chains listed below, sequenced in a study of cytomegalovirus exposure and HLA in healthy donors (dated by TCRdb to 2017 to 2019). The library was produced with the immunoSEQ multiplex PCR assay. For the multiplex PCR, a mixture combining 60 forward primers for TCR Vbeta segments and 13 reverse primers for TCR Jbeta segments was used. This immuneACCESS table, as held by TCRdb, lists in-frame sequences with V and J called but not all clones. Of the missing ones, under half trace to an unresolved V gene in checked studies; the others have no known cause. The sample includes 95,000 to 150,000 clones, with less than 90% observed a single time. Jointly, the top ten make up 20% of the sample. The source material was PBMCs. The origin of the receptors is a man younger than 35 in good health and CMV-seropositive.

The chain is built from TRBV6-1 and TRBJ1-6, with D tentatively TRBD1 (6 bases). The V end was cut by 6 bases, the J end by 6 bases, with 15 bases between. The CDR3 runs to 15 residues. In germline, CDR1 is MNHNS, CDR2 SASEGT. The CDR3 reads CASSLNRVGNSPLHF. CDR3 coding DNA: TGTGCCAGCAGCCTAAACAGGGTCGGTAATTCACCCCTCCACTTT.

The genes are TRBV7-8 and TRBJ1-4; no definite D call. Germline CDR1 and CDR2: SGHVS and FQNEAQ. With 2 bases removed from V and 0 bases from J, the gap between germline ends came to 10 bases. This CDR3 spans 16 amino acids. The CDR3, as DNA: TGTGCCAGCAGCTTATCCATACTTGCAACTAATGAAAAACTGTTTTTT. As protein: CASSLSILATNEKLFF.